The sample holds many counts of the clone carrying this TCR beta chain. The target antigen is unknown. One entry per CDR3 protein, called by TCRdb with MiXCR from the 5' RACE reads. The table lists 4,100 or so distinct CDR3 sequences, less than 8.5% of them singletons. The germline CDR1 and CDR2 sequences are SQVTM and ANQGSEA. The CDR3 runs 12 residues. V gave up 2 bases and J gave up 4 bases, with 7 bases separating them. This record comes from a study of spatial heterogeneity in lung cancer. About the research overall: Counts of TCR transcripts in tumor regions tracked strongly with a T cell module score that came from matched bulk RNA-seq. Findings and limits, study-wide: Mutation counts in tumors were tracked by counts of expanded intratumoral alpha and beta TCRs.

Indicated time point: sample taken at primary tumor resection. The sample consisted of lung tumor tissue, taken at surgery. This sequence originates from a male donor with early-stage non-small cell lung cancer. The chain couples TRBV29-1 to TRBJ2-3, with no clear D. CDR3 amino acids: CSVEPGPDTQYF. DNA of the CDR3: TGCAGCGTTGAACCCGGGCCAGATACGCAGTATTTT.